The 30 T cell receptor beta chains below all came from one sample that was sequenced in a study of blood T cell repertoires in COVID-19. The table came from immunoSEQ multiplex PCR; TCRdb's copy has only in-frame clones and leaves some out. The profile shows tens of thousands of clones, roughly 87% of them singletons. The sequenced sample consisted of peripheral blood. The receptors shown here come from a woman of 80 years or more with acute or convalescent COVID-19.

This clone was observed once. The rearrangement links TRBV18 to TRBJ2-3; TRBD2 agrees at 7 bases. The trim removed 2 bases at V and 7 bases at J, leaving 9 bases unmatched. The CDR3 extends over 15 amino acids. CDR1 is KGHSH, CDR2 LQKENI, per germline. This CDR3 reads CASSPSFGGTYTQYF. The CDR3 DNA is TGTGCCAGCTCACCATCTTTCGGGGGGACGTATACGCAGTATTTT.

This chain joins TRBV9 and TRBJ1-1; no clear D gene. V dropped 4 bases and J dropped 1 base, with 8 bases sitting between them. The CDR3 covers 13 residues. CDR1 SGDLS and CDR2 YYNGEE come from the germline V gene. This CDR3 is CASSPRQNTEAFF. The CDR3 DNA sequence: TGTGCCAGCAGCCCCCGACAGAACACTGAAGCTTTCTTT.

The J gene is TRBJ1-1, the V gene TRBV5-6, with 7 bases matching TRBD1. The CDR3 extends over 16 amino acids. Trimming took 1 base from V and 5 from J; bases not matched to a gene: 11. Germline values: CDR1 SGHDT, CDR2 YYEEEE. The CDR3 spells CASSLRSTGIGTEAFF. The CDR3 DNA is TGTGCCAGCAGCTTGAGGTCGACAGGGATAGGGACTGAAGCTTTCTTT.

This chain connects TRBV27 to TRBJ1-1; 9 nucleotides match TRBD1. The ends lost 6 bases at V and 0 bases at J; junction bases unmatched: 5. This CDR3 has 15 amino acids. Germline V CDR1 and CDR2: MNHEY, SMNVEV (reference sequence). This CDR3 reads CASRVQGAMNTEAFF. As DNA, the CDR3 is TGTGCCAGCAGGGTACAGGGGGCCATGAACACTGAAGCTTTCTTT.

CDR3 region: CASSRGGAGSWTDTQYF. The CDR3 DNA follows: TGTGCCAGCAGCCGAGGGGGGGCGGGGAGTTGGACAGATACGCAGTATTTT. V and J are TRBV5-8 and TRBJ2-3; D perhaps matches TRBD2 (7 bases). There are 17 residues in the CDR3. The V gene's germline CDR1 is SGHTS and CDR2 YDEGEE. V shed 4 bases and J shed 3 bases, with 21 bases lying between them.

This clone occurred once. The rearrangement joins TRBV29-1 to TRBJ1-2; 7 nucleotides line up with TRBD1. The CDR3 is made up of 15 amino acids. Looked up from germline, CDR1 is SQVTM and CDR2 is ANQGSEA. The ends lost 0 bases at V and 3 bases at J; junction bases unmatched: 7. The CDR3 DNA sequence: TGCAGCGTTGAAGATCGGGCAGGGGGATACTATGGCTACACCTTC. It is translated as CSVEDRAGGYYGYTF.

The CDR3 sequence: CASSSGAITSTDTQYF. CDR3 DNA: TGTGCCAGTAGTTCTGGAGCGATTACTAGCACAGATACGCAGTATTTT. The chain carries TRBV19 and TRBJ2-3; D uncertain. V lost 5 bases and J lost 0, with 15 bases in between. CDR3 length: 16 residues. Looked up from germline, CDR1 is LNHDA and CDR2 is SQIVND (reference sequence).

The gene calls are TRBV5-6 and TRBJ2-7; TRBD1 agrees at 7 bases. This CDR3 is 14 amino acids long. V lost 6 bases and J lost 2; bases outside the gene matches: 8. CDR1 and CDR2 (germline): SGHDT, YYEEEE. DNA of the CDR3: TGTGCCAGCACACGACAGGGTCAACCCTACGAGCAGTACTTC. Residues: CASTRQGQPYEQYF.

This clone occurred once. V usage is TRBV5-1 and J usage is TRBJ2-5; weak D call: TRBD2 (6 bases). The V gene's germline CDR1 is SGHRS and CDR2 YFSETQ. Trimming removed 4 bases from V and 4 bases from J, with 20 bases in between. There are 16 residues in the CDR3. CDR3 protein: CASSPQPRGGGETQYF. The CDR3 region has the DNA TGCGCCAGCAGCCCTCAACCGAGGGGAGGTGGAGAGACCCAGTACTTC.

The V call is TRBV6-1, the J call TRBJ1-1; 9 bases agree with TRBD1. The CDR3 totals 15 residues. Germline CDR1 reads MNHNS; CDR2 reads SASEGT. The junction had 6 bases not matched to a gene; V was cut back by 3 bases and J by 4 bases. The CDR3 is CASSDPGQGRTEAFF. The CDR3 coding sequence is TGTGCCAGCAGTGACCCAGGACAGGGGCGCACTGAAGCTTTCTTT.

The chain joins TRBV19 to TRBJ2-5, with 10 bases that match TRBD1. In germline, CDR1 is LNHDA, CDR2 SQIVND (reference sequence). Trimming took 5 bases from V and 2 from J; bases not matched to a gene: 5. This CDR3 has 15 residues. Here the CDR3 reads CASSRTGGGQETQYF. CDR3 bases: TGTGCCAGTAGTCGGACAGGGGGAGGTCAAGAGACCCAGTACTTC.

The V call is TRBV19, the J call TRBJ2-7; possible D gene TRBD2, 6 bases. Germline assignment: CDR1 LNHDA and CDR2 SQIVND (reference sequence). V was shortened by 3 bases and J by 6 bases, with 12 bases between the two germline ends. This CDR3 is built from 13 residues. CDR3 loop: CASSMEGPGEQYF. For the CDR3, the DNA is TGTGCCAGTAGTATGGAGGGACCTGGCGAGCAGTACTTC.

As DNA, the CDR3 is TGTGCCAGCAGTGAACAGGGGGAAGTGACTGAAGCTTTCTTT. Protein: CASSEQGEVTEAFF. This chain joins TRBV2 and TRBJ1-1, with TRBD1 matching 7 bases. The V gene's germline CDR1 is SNHLY and CDR2 FYNNEI. V lost 2 bases to trimming and J lost 5 bases; unmatched junction nucleotides: 5. The CDR3 has 14 residues.

The V and J genes are TRBV10-2 and TRBJ1-4; D gene uncertain. The CDR3 runs to 14 residues. Germline CDR1 WSHSY, CDR2 SAAADI. The V gene lost 5 bases and the J gene lost 0 bases, with 7 bases spanning the gap. CDR3 nucleotide sequence: TGCGCCAGCAGTATGGCAACAACTAATGAAAAACTGTTTTTT. Encoded protein: CASSMATTNEKLFF.

This clone was recorded once. This chain links TRBV6-5 with TRBJ1-1, with 9 bases that match TRBD1. V dropped 6 bases and J dropped 9; count of bases not matched to a gene: 11. From germline, CDR1 is MNHEY and CDR2 SVGAGI. CDR3 length: 14 residues. The CDR3 DNA follows: TGTGCCAGCAGATCCGGGACAGGGAAATTGCAAGCTTTCTTT. It codes for CASRSGTGKLQAFF.

The chain couples TRBV7-2 to TRBJ2-4, with D perhaps matching TRBD2 (6 bases). With 5 bases removed from V and 10 bases from J, the gap between germline ends came to 12 bases. Per germline, CDR1 SGHTA and CDR2 FQGNSA. The CDR3 totals 12 residues. CDR3 DNA sequence: TGTGCCAGCAGCACAGATGCGGGGATTCAGTACTTC. Its translation: CASSTDAGIQYF.

J is TRBJ2-1 and V is TRBV11-3; 11 bases are shared with TRBD2. Germline V gives CDR1 SGHNT, CDR2 YENEEA. V dropped 4 bases and J dropped 12; count of bases not matched to a gene: 8. This CDR3 is built from 14 residues. The DNA of the CDR3 is TGTGCCAGCAGCTCCACTAGCGGGAGCGGGGTGCAGTTCTTC. Protein product: CASSSTSGSGVQFF.

The genes are TRBV7-2 and TRBJ2-1, with 9 bases matching TRBD1. The CDR3 is made up of 15 amino acids. V lost 3 bases, J lost 3 bases, and 3 bases stayed unmatched. Germline CDR1 SGHTA, CDR2 FQGNSA. The CDR3 sequence: CASSFAGQGYNEQFF. The CDR3 DNA is TGTGCCAGCAGCTTTGCGGGACAGGGCTACAATGAGCAGTTCTTC.

The V gene is TRBV6-5, the J gene TRBJ1-1; 9 positions match TRBD1. The junction had 4 bases not matched to a gene; V was cut back by 4 bases and J by 7 bases. Germline loops: CDR1 MNHEY, CDR2 SVGAGI. CDR3 length: 13 amino acids. CDR3 coding DNA: TGTGCCAGCAGTTCTGGGACAGGGAGTGAAGCTTTCTTT. This gives the protein CASSSGTGSEAFF.

V usage is TRBV2 and J usage is TRBJ1-5; 7 bases line up with TRBD1. The length of the CDR3 is 13 residues. V lost 6 bases to trimming and J lost 3 bases; unmatched junction nucleotides: 2. Per germline, CDR1 SNHLY and CDR2 FYNNEI. The CDR3 here is CASRGQDNQPQHF. The CDR3 region has the DNA TGTGCCAGCAGAGGACAGGACAATCAGCCCCAGCATTTT.

V usage is TRBV5-8 and J usage is TRBJ1-1; 7 bases line up with TRBD1. Per germline, CDR1 SGHTS and CDR2 YDEGEE. The CDR3 totals 15 residues. The trim removed 4 bases at V and 0 bases at J, leaving 6 bases unmatched. The DNA for the CDR3 is TGTGCCAGCAGCCCACGACAGGGAATGAACACTGAAGCTTTCTTT. It codes for CASSPRQGMNTEAFF.

The rearrangement joins TRBV3-1 (or the pseudogene TRBV3-2) to TRBJ1-1, with D hard to call. Germline lookup yields CDR1 LGHDT and CDR2 YNNKEL (reference sequence). V was clipped by 0 bases and J by 8 bases, with 7 bases between them. CDR3 length: 12 amino acids. The chain's CDR3 is CASSQDRREAFF. For the CDR3, the DNA is TGTGCCAGCAGCCAAGATAGGCGGGAAGCTTTCTTT.

V is TRBV7-2 and J is TRBJ2-3; D is uncertain. CDR1 is SGHTA and CDR2 is FQGNSA in the germline V gene. The V gene lost 7 bases and the J gene lost 4 bases, with 12 bases spanning the gap. The CDR3 extends over 13 amino acids. The CDR3 is CASTLQVPDTQYF. The CDR3 bases are TGTGCCAGCACCCTTCAGGTCCCAGATACGCAGTATTTT.

V usage is TRBV7-9 and J usage is TRBJ1-2; no definite D call. The germline gives CDR1 SEHNR, CDR2 FQNEAQ (reference sequence). This CDR3 region has 12 residues. Trimming stripped 5 bases from V and 9 bases from J, with 13 bases between. CDR3 sequence: CASSPHSLSYTF. The CDR3 DNA sequence: TGTGCCAGCAGCCCCCATAGTCTCAGCTACACCTTC.

The V call is TRBV7-2, the J call TRBJ1-3; perhaps TRBD1 as D (6 bases). The germline CDR1 and CDR2 sequences are SGHTA and FQGNSA. This CDR3 has 15 residues. Trimming left V 5 bases short and J 2 bases short, with 13 bases between. The CDR3 region has the DNA TGTGCCAGCAGCCATAACAGGGTGGCTGGAAACACCATATATTTT. Translated: CASSHNRVAGNTIYF. The entire variable domain, with the rest obtained from reference TRBV7-2 and TRBJ1-3, is as follows: GAGVSQSPSNKVTEKGKDVELRCDPISGHTALYWYRQSLGQGLEFLIYFQGNSAPDKSGLPSDRFSAERTGGSVSTLTIQRTQQEDSAVYLCASSHNRVAGNTIYFGEGSWLTVV.

The chain combines TRBV19 with TRBJ1-5; D remains ambiguous. The V and J ends lost 3 bases and 6 bases respectively, with 15 bases between them. The CDR3 covers 15 residues. Germline-derived CDR1 and CDR2 are LNHDA and SQIVND (reference sequence). CDR3: CASSIQHGVGQPQHF. In DNA, the CDR3 is TGTGCCAGTAGTATCCAACACGGGGTGGGTCAGCCCCAGCATTTT.

The chain recombines TRBV9 with TRBJ2-5; 10 bases match TRBD2. The CDR3 consists of 18 residues. The V gene end was trimmed by 0 bases and the J gene end by 4 bases; junction bases not matched to a gene: 12. Germline assignment: CDR1 SGDLS and CDR2 YYNGEE. The CDR3 here is CASSVGASGSRRTETQYF. In DNA, the CDR3 is TGTGCCAGCAGCGTAGGGGCTAGCGGGAGTAGGAGGACAGAGACCCAGTACTTC.

The chain links TRBV4-2 to TRBJ2-5; TRBD2 matches 10 bases. V was clipped by 4 bases and J by 2 bases; unmatched bases: 10. CDR3 size: 17 residues. The germline CDR1 and CDR2 sequences are LGHNA and YNFKEQ. DNA for the CDR3: TGTGCCAGCAGCCCAGAAGCAGGGACTAGCGAGCAAGAGACCCAGTACTTC. It is translated as CASSPEAGTSEQETQYF.

This clone was observed a handful of times. This sequence joins TRBV7-9 and TRBJ2-7; TRBD2 aligns across 7 bases. There are 14 residues in the CDR3. The V gene end was trimmed by 4 bases and the J gene end by 2 bases; junction bases not matched to a gene: 5. The germline V gene encodes CDR1 SEHNR and CDR2 FQNEAQ (reference sequence). The DNA for the CDR3 is TGTGCCAGCAGCTCCCGGGGGGTTACCTACGAGCAGTACTTC. It is translated as CASSSRGVTYEQYF.

The chain links TRBV7-3 to TRBJ1-3, with D hard to call. The CDR3 runs 13 residues. Per germline, CDR1 SGHTA and CDR2 FQGTGA. Trimming left V 3 bases short and J 4 bases short, with 7 bases between. This chain's CDR3 is CASSLGQGNTIYF. CDR3 bases: TGTGCCAGCAGCTTGGGCCAAGGAAACACCATATATTTT.